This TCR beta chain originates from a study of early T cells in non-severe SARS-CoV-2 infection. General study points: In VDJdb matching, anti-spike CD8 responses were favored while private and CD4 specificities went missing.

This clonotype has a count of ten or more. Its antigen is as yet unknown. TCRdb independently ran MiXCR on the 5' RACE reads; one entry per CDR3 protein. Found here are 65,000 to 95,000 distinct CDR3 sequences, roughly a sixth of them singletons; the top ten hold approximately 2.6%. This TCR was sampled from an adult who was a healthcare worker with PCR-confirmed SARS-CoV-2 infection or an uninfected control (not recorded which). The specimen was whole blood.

The CDR3 loop is CASGLAGPPTDTQYF. CDR3 coding DNA: TGTGCCAGCGGTCTAGCGGGCCCCCCCACAGATACGCAGTATTTT. This chain uses TRBV6-2 or TRBV6-3 with TRBJ2-3; the match to TRBD2 covers 8 bases. The CDR3 is made up of 15 amino acids. Germline V CDR1 and CDR2: MNHEY, SVGEGT. Germline trimming cut 8 bases from V and 2 bases from J; bases unmatched to any gene: 9.